This T cell receptor (beta chain) was observed in a study of T cells after yellow fever vaccination. Overall study results and limits: Detected again after the booster were most primary-vaccination clones, at 95% to 98% CD4 and nearly 90% CD8.

The TCR cDNA carried a universal primer site and UMIs from 5'RACE template switching. MiXCR, run by TCRdb on the 5' RACE reads, gives a single entry per CDR3 protein. This sample yields over 300,000 distinct CDR3 sequences, of which 4.1% are seen a single time; 20% to 25% belongs to the top ten. CDR3 length equals 15 residues. Between the trimmed V and J ends, which lost 5 bases and 5 bases, there was a span of 18 bases. Germline V gene data show CDR1 as PRHDT and CDR2 as FYEKMQ (reference sequence). This clonotype appeared a few times. Its antigen is not known. The clonotype comes from a man aged 18 to 30 who received the YFV17D yellow fever vaccine. Here the sequenced sample was PBMCs, taken 5 days after the yellow fever booster vaccination. V usage is TRBV13 and J usage is TRBJ2-5; the D gene is possibly TRBD1 (5 bases). The CDR3 sequence is CASSARRYQGETQYF. Written as DNA, the CDR3 is TGTGCCAGCAGCGCTCGTCGTTATCAGGGCGAGACCCAGTACTTC.